This T cell receptor (beta chain) was recovered during a study of T cells after yellow fever vaccination. This clonotype was recorded at least ten times. TCRdb itself ran the 5' RACE reads through MiXCR, one entry per CDR3 protein. The sample records 350,000 to 450,000 distinct CDR3 sequences, about 6% being singletons. In germline, CDR1 is MNHEY, CDR2 SMNVEV (reference sequence). The CDR3 covers 13 residues. V was clipped by 5 bases and J by 1 base, with 8 bases between them. This clonotype was obtained from a young man who received the YFV17D yellow fever vaccine. This rearrangement joins TRBV27 to TRBJ1-2; D call uncertain. The sample was PBMCs, taken 5 days after the yellow fever booster vaccination. The CDR3 sequence: CASSPGLNYGYTF. DNA of the CDR3: TGTGCCAGCAGTCCTGGGCTTAACTATGGCTACACCTTC.